These 17 T cell receptor beta chains came from one sample sequenced in a study of blood T cell repertoires in COVID-19. Clones were sequenced by immunoSEQ multiplex PCR, and TCRdb holds only the in-frame ones, with some missing. There are 250,000 to 350,000 clones in the sample; roughly 83% occur only once, and 1.4% to 1.5% lies in the top ten. The material sequenced was peripheral blood. These TCRs come from a human donor with COVID-19, enrolled during active disease. The donor label of this sample is uncertain.

This clone has just one count. This chain connects TRBV9 to TRBJ2-3; D uncertain. Trimming pared 0 bases from V and 6 bases from J, leaving 8 bases between. The germline CDR1 and CDR2 sequences are SGDLS and YYNGEE. The CDR3 is 13 residues long. Written as DNA, the CDR3 is TGTGCCAGCAGCGTAGAGTCTCAGGATACGCAGTATTTT. It is translated as CASSVESQDTQYF.

The chain employs TRBV7-9 and TRBJ1-1; no reliable D call. The CDR3 has 15 amino acids. Trimming stripped 5 bases from V and 1 base from J, with 14 bases between. Germline V CDR1 and CDR2: SEHNR, FQNEAQ (reference sequence). The CDR3 nucleotides read TGTGCCAGCAGCCAAGGGAGGGCGGAGAACACTGAAGCTTTCTTT. It yields the protein CASSQGRAENTEAFF.

This clone was detected once. The chain joins TRBV11-2 to TRBJ2-3, with 13 bases fitting TRBD2. Germline CDR1 is SGHAT and CDR2 is FQNNGV. This CDR3 spans 17 amino acids. Unmatched junction bases numbered 8, after V lost 1 base and J lost 7 bases. The CDR3 nucleotides read TGTGCCAGCAGCTTAGTACGGCGACTAGCGGGAGGAAATACGCAGTATTTT. It yields the protein CASSLVRRLAGGNTQYF.

The chain recombines TRBV4-2 with TRBJ2-1; 11 nucleotides match TRBD2. This CDR3 region has 14 residues. V dropped 7 bases and J dropped 9; count of bases not matched to a gene: 8. Per the germline V gene, CDR1 is LGHNA and CDR2 is YNFKEQ. This CDR3 is CASKDSGRAFEQFF. The CDR3 bases are TGTGCCAGCAAGGATAGCGGGAGGGCCTTTGAGCAGTTCTTC.

The J gene is TRBJ2-5, the V gene TRBV3-1 (or the pseudogene TRBV3-2); 8 bases align to TRBD2. The V and J ends lost 4 bases and 5 bases, in that order; junction bases with no gene match: 9. Germline loops: CDR1 LGHDT, CDR2 YNNKEL (reference sequence). CDR3 length: 15 residues. The DNA for the CDR3 is TGTGCCAGCAGCCTCCGGACGGGGGGGGACGAGACCCAGTACTTC. The encoded protein is CASSLRTGGDETQYF.

The chain links TRBV6-5 to TRBJ2-7, with D possibly matching TRBD2 (7 bases). Trimming pared 7 bases from V and 2 bases from J, leaving 18 bases between. CDR3 size: 15 residues. Per the germline V gene, CDR1 is MNHEY and CDR2 is SVGAGI. The CDR3 nucleotides read TGTGCCAGCACCTCACGGGGGGCCTCCACCTACGAGCAGTACTTC. Amino acids: CASTSRGASTYEQYF.

V usage is TRBV6-5 and J usage is TRBJ1-2; 7 bases map to TRBD1. V dropped 4 bases and J dropped 4; count of bases not matched to a gene: 9. CDR1 MNHEY and CDR2 SVGAGI come from the germline V gene. The CDR3 sequence is 15 residues long. CDR3 amino acids: CASSWYWDSSYGYTF. In DNA form, the CDR3 reads TGTGCCAGCAGTTGGTATTGGGACAGTTCCTATGGCTACACCTTC.

CDR3 bases: TGTGCCAGTAACGGGAGTCGCTCCTACGAGCAGTACTTC. Translated, it gives CASNGSRSYEQYF. V and J are TRBV19 and TRBJ2-7, with D possibly matching TRBD2 (6 bases). Germline values: CDR1 LNHDA, CDR2 SQIVND (reference sequence). V shed 7 bases and J shed 0 bases, with 10 bases lying between them. The length of the CDR3 is 13 residues.

The chain is built from TRBV6-2 or TRBV6-3 and TRBJ1-5; possibly TRBD1 for D (5 bases). The V gene lost 2 bases and the J gene lost 7 bases, with 15 bases spanning the gap. The CDR3 has 15 residues. Germline assignment: CDR1 MNHEY and CDR2 SVGEGT. CDR3 amino acids: CASSYGSGLQQPQHF. Written as DNA, the CDR3 is TGTGCCAGCAGTTACGGATCGGGACTACAACAGCCCCAGCATTTT.

The chain employs TRBV6-2 or TRBV6-3 and TRBJ2-1; D is perhaps TRBD2 (5 bases). Between the trimmed V and J ends, which lost 4 bases and 6 bases, there was a span of 7 bases. The CDR3 runs to 12 residues. Germline assignment: CDR1 MNHEY and CDR2 SVGEGT. The CDR3, as DNA: TGTGCCAGCAGTTCTCTAGCCAATGAGCAGTTCTTC. It yields the protein CASSSLANEQFF.

This clone has just a few counts. This chain uses TRBV7-3 with TRBJ2-7; weak D call: TRBD2 (5 bases). Deletions cut 2 bases from V and 2 bases from J, with 13 bases between. Per the germline V gene, CDR1 is SGHTA and CDR2 is FQGTGA. This CDR3 has 15 residues. Here the CDR3 reads CASSLSGVGTYEQYF. DNA for the CDR3: TGTGCCAGCAGCTTATCCGGGGTCGGAACCTACGAGCAGTACTTC.

The chain uses TRBV30 and TRBJ1-3; perhaps TRBD1 as D (6 bases). From germline, CDR1 is GTSNPN and CDR2 SVGIG (reference sequence). V was trimmed by 2 bases and J by 4 bases, leaving 6 bases between them. CDR3 length: 12 residues. This CDR3 is CAWSTGGNTIYF. The CDR3, as DNA: TGTGCCTGGAGTACAGGGGGAAACACCATATATTTT.

V and J are TRBV2 and TRBJ2-1; D possibly corresponds to TRBD2 (6 bases). This CDR3 has 13 amino acids. Germline V gene lookup returns CDR1 SNHLY and CDR2 FYNNEI. The V and J ends lost 5 bases and 5 bases respectively, with 10 bases between them. The CDR3 loop reads CASSTGRNNEQFF. CDR3 DNA: TGTGCCAGCAGTACCGGGAGAAACAATGAGCAGTTCTTC.

The V call is TRBV27, the J call TRBJ1-2; no clear D. The CDR3 is 17 amino acids. The germline V and J ends were trimmed by 4 bases and 7 bases, with 25 bases remaining between them. CDR1 is MNHEY and CDR2 is SMNVEV in the germline V gene (reference sequence). CDR3 DNA: TGTGCCAGCAGTTCATCCGCGGTCCTAGTATCCGGCGGTGGCTACACCTTC. It specifies CASSSSAVLVSGGGYTF.

This rearrangement joins TRBV24-1 to TRBJ2-7; TRBD1 agrees at 9 bases. With 6 bases clipped from V and 1 base from J, the junction kept 6 bases outside the gene matches. This CDR3 is built from 15 residues. Germline CDR1 KGHDR, CDR2 SFDVKD. The CDR3 DNA reads TGTGCCACCAGTCACGGGACAGGGCCATCCTACGAGCAGTACTTC. It yields the protein CATSHGTGPSYEQYF.

The chain couples TRBV14 to TRBJ2-5; D is perhaps TRBD2 (6 bases). CDR3 length equals 14 residues. The ends were cut back, 1 base at V and 4 bases at J, with 10 bases in the middle. From germline, CDR1 is SGHDN and CDR2 FVKESK. CDR3 nucleotide sequence: TGTGCCAGCAGCCAAGTGAATAGCGGAGAGACCCAGTACTTC. It translates to CASSQVNSGETQYF.

This clone was observed a single time. V is TRBV15 and J is TRBJ2-5; 8 nucleotides line up with TRBD2. The CDR3 loop spans 16 amino acids. Germline V gene lookup returns CDR1 LNHNV and CDR2 YYDKDF (reference sequence). The V gene end was trimmed by 0 bases and the J gene end by 4 bases; junction bases not matched to a gene: 7. The CDR3 DNA reads TGTGCCACCAGCAGAGAGGGGACGGGGGGGAGAGAGACCCAGTACTTC. Its protein is CATSREGTGGRETQYF.